Described below is a single T cell receptor (beta chain) sequence and its context. The antigen is not known. Donors likely had unrecorded immune exposures despite being nominally healthy when sampled. The primer mix had 60 Vbeta and 13 Jbeta primers. TCRdb's table, derived via immunoSEQ multiplex PCR, lists solely in-frame clones and lacks some. The table has some 180,000 clones, 76% seen once; the top ten hold roughly 2.5%. This CDR3 region has 8 residues. This entry comes from a study of cytomegalovirus exposure and HLA in healthy donors. Overall study results and limits: Testing in vitro showed a few CMV-associated chains specific for CMV antigens. Later work found most CMV-associated TCR beta chains apparently HLA-restricted. Analysis was carried out at a later point, and it linked a missense DCLRE1C variant to TCR beta V- and J-gene trimming.

The sample consisted of PBMCs. This clonotype originated in a woman younger than 45 in good health and CMV-seropositive. The rearrangement uses TRBV21-1 and TRBJ1-1. TRBV21-1 is classified as a pseudogene. CDR3 sequence reads: CASSTGLF. CDR3 coding DNA: TGTGCCAGCAGCACGGGTCTCTTT.